This TCR beta chain comes out of a study of cytomegalovirus exposure and HLA in healthy donors. In the study overall: Clustering assigned 70% to 90% of the roughly 420 genotyped donors to the Caucasian-associated ancestry cluster.

The V gene's germline CDR1 is SGHAT and CDR2 FQNNGV. This CDR3 has 15 residues. V lost 3 bases and J lost 2, with 14 bases in between. PCR employed 60 Vbeta and 13 Jbeta primers. Here immunoSEQ multiplex PCR was the method, and the copy in TCRdb shows in-frame clones only, minus some. The sample lists some 190,000 clones, about 81% occurring once. Whole-study findings and limits: According to a later analysis, donors in an Asian-associated ancestry cluster reportedly had fewer N-insertions than the approximately 720-donor mean. Presence/absence comparisons presumed near-even sequencing depth among donors.

Comment on this clone: Its target is not known.

Input material: PBMCs. The receptor comes from a man aged 40-50 years in good health and CMV-seronegative. The chain links TRBV11-2 to TRBJ2-7, with D tentatively TRBD2 (5 bases). The CDR3 nucleotides read TGTGCCAGCAGCTTGAAGCGGTCGTATCCCTACGAGCAGTACTTC. Protein product: CASSLKRSYPYEQYF.